These 15 T cell receptor beta chains were all obtained from the same sample, sequenced in a study of T cell responses to AZD1222 COVID-19 vaccine. Some clones are missing from TCRdb's copy, which holds only in-frame ones; the method was immunoSEQ multiplex PCR. In the table there are around 80,000 clones, 70% to 90% of which are singletons. Sequencing used peripheral blood, obtained 28 days after the second AZD1222 dose. Source of these receptors: an adult who received the AZD1222 COVID-19 vaccine.

The chain couples TRBV2 to TRBJ1-1; 8 bases are a match to TRBD1. Germline V gene lookup returns CDR1 SNHLY and CDR2 FYNNEI. J lost 3 bases, V lost 9 bases, and 6 bases had no gene match. CDR3 length equals 13 residues. CDR3 bases: TGTGCCAGAGTCAGGGGGCAGGACACTGAAGCTTTCTTT. It is translated as CARVRGQDTEAFF.

This sequence joins TRBV19 and TRBJ2-7; possible D gene TRBD2, 5 bases. Between the trimmed V and J ends, which lost 3 bases and 4 bases, there was a span of 13 bases. Germline CDR1 and CDR2: LNHDA and SQIVND (reference sequence). This CDR3 has 14 residues. DNA for the CDR3: TGTGCCAGTAGTATTCGCCCCGGGATATACGAGCAGTACTTC. Protein product: CASSIRPGIYEQYF.

J is TRBJ1-5 and V is TRBV5-5, with D possibly being TRBD1 (5 bases). The V end lost 0 bases, the J end lost 5 bases, and 9 bases lay between the germline ends. This CDR3 contains 14 residues. Germline V CDR1 and CDR2: SGHKS, YYEKEE (reference sequence). The CDR3 is CASSLGWGDQPQHF. DNA of the CDR3: TGTGCCAGCAGCTTGGGATGGGGGGATCAGCCCCAGCATTTT.

In this sample, this clone turned up once. The J gene is TRBJ1-2, the V gene TRBV5-4; no definite D call. Germline V lookup: CDR1 SGHNT, CDR2 YYREEE (reference sequence). V was trimmed by 3 bases and J by 7 bases, leaving 10 bases between them. This CDR3 is 12 amino acids long. This CDR3 is CASSWEGGGYTF. The DNA of the CDR3 is TGTGCCAGCAGCTGGGAAGGCGGTGGCTACACCTTC.

The rearrangement joins TRBV2 to TRBJ2-3, with D hard to call. V was cut by 6 bases and J by 8 bases, with 12 bases left in between. The length of the CDR3 is 12 residues. From germline, CDR1 is SNHLY and CDR2 FYNNEI. The CDR3 bases are TGTGCCAGCAGCAACACGGGCGGTACGCAGTATTTT. Translated, it gives CASSNTGGTQYF. Combining the CDR3 with reference TRBV2 and TRBJ2-3 gives the whole variable domain EPEVTQTPSHQVTQMGQEVILRCVPISNHLYFYWYRQILGQKVEFLVSFYNNEISEKSEIFDDQFSVERPDGSNFTLKIRSTKLEDSAMYFCASSNTGGTQYFGPGTRLTVL.

The CDR3 nucleotides are TGTGCCAGCACCCCAATCAGGGGACGAGTGAATTCACCCCTCCACTTT. Translated, it gives CASTPIRGRVNSPLHF. This chain connects TRBV5-8 to TRBJ1-6; the D gene is possibly TRBD1 (6 bases). The CDR3 is 16 residues long. Trimming took off 6 bases at V and 7 bases at J, with 20 bases between the two ends. The germline CDR1 and CDR2 sequences are SGHTS and YDEGEE.

The CDR3 coding sequence is TGTGCCAGCAGCACCGGACAGGGGAGTTACAATGAGCAGTTCTTC. Its protein product is CASSTGQGSYNEQFF. This chain links TRBV9 with TRBJ2-1, with 9 bases identical to TRBD1. Germline V lookup: CDR1 SGDLS, CDR2 YYNGEE. The CDR3 totals 15 residues. The V segment lost 4 bases and the J segment 4 bases; nucleotides outside the gene matches: 6.

The V call is TRBV6-5, the J call TRBJ1-5, with 7 bases matching TRBD1. This CDR3 spans 14 amino acids. The ends lost 5 bases at V and 4 bases at J; junction bases unmatched: 5. Germline V gives CDR1 MNHEY, CDR2 SVGAGI. The CDR3 is CASSPGQTNQPQHF. The CDR3 region has the DNA TGTGCCAGCAGTCCGGGACAGACTAATCAGCCCCAGCATTTT.

The chain joins TRBV7-6 to TRBJ2-7, with D uncertain. V was cut by 5 bases and J by 1 base, with 15 bases left in between. CDR1 and CDR2 from the germline V gene are SGHVS and FNYEAQ. The CDR3 has 15 amino acids. DNA of the CDR3: TGTGCCAGCAGCCTAGGGCTAAGTCCGTCCTACGAGCAGTACTTC. It codes for CASSLGLSPSYEQYF.

As to this clone: Other DNA sequences in the sample encode the same CDR3. CDR3 residues: CASSLDSNQPQHF. DNA of the CDR3: TGTGCCAGCAGCCTGGATTCTAATCAGCCCCAGCATTTT. The chain employs TRBV27 and TRBJ1-5; D is unresolved. The CDR3 is 13 residues long. Germline V lookup: CDR1 MNHEY, CDR2 SMNVEV (reference sequence). V was trimmed by 6 bases and J by 4 bases, leaving 10 bases between them.

This chain uses TRBV3-1 (or the pseudogene TRBV3-2) with TRBJ2-6; D gene uncertain. CDR1 and CDR2 from the germline V gene are LGHDT and YNNKEL (reference sequence). The CDR3 totals 16 residues. Trimming shortened V by 2 bases and J by 1 base, and 9 bases separated the two germline ends. The CDR3 protein is CASSQFLGSGANVLTF. DNA for the CDR3: TGTGCCAGCAGCCAATTTCTAGGTTCTGGGGCCAACGTCCTGACTTTC.

The gene calls are TRBV15 and TRBJ1-5, with D maybe TRBD1 (5 bases). V was trimmed by 0 bases and J by 6 bases, leaving 12 bases between them. CDR1 LNHNV and CDR2 YYDKDF come from the germline V gene (reference sequence). The CDR3 loop spans 15 amino acids. The CDR3 bases are TGTGCCACCAGCAGAGATACAGGTGGCTCTCAGCCCCAGCATTTT. Its protein is CATSRDTGGSQPQHF.

The chain links TRBV5-5 to TRBJ2-7; tentatively, D is TRBD1 or TRBD2 (5 bases each). The CDR3 runs 14 residues. The germline gives CDR1 SGHKS, CDR2 YYEKEE (reference sequence). Trimming took 4 bases from V and 1 from J, leaving 12 bases between them. CDR3 sequence reads: CASSQWDGSYEQYF. The DNA for the CDR3 is TGTGCCAGCAGCCAATGGGACGGATCCTACGAGCAGTACTTC.

This clone has only a few counts. This sequence joins TRBV9 and TRBJ1-3; D gene unclear. Trimming took off 0 bases at V and 7 bases at J, with 11 bases between the two ends. CDR3 length equals 14 residues. Germline CDR1 and CDR2: SGDLS and YYNGEE. Here the CDR3 DNA reads TGTGCCAGCAGCGTAGAATGGCAGTCGAACACCATATATTTT. Protein product: CASSVEWQSNTIYF.

The rearrangement links TRBV28 to TRBJ1-2; 7 bases agree with TRBD1. Germline V gene sequence: CDR1 MDHEN, CDR2 SYDVKM. V gave up 6 bases and J gave up 6 bases; unmatched junction bases: 7. The CDR3 spans 13 residues. The CDR3: CASSAGGRNGYTF. The CDR3 DNA follows: TGTGCCAGCAGCGCAGGGGGAAGGAATGGCTACACCTTC.